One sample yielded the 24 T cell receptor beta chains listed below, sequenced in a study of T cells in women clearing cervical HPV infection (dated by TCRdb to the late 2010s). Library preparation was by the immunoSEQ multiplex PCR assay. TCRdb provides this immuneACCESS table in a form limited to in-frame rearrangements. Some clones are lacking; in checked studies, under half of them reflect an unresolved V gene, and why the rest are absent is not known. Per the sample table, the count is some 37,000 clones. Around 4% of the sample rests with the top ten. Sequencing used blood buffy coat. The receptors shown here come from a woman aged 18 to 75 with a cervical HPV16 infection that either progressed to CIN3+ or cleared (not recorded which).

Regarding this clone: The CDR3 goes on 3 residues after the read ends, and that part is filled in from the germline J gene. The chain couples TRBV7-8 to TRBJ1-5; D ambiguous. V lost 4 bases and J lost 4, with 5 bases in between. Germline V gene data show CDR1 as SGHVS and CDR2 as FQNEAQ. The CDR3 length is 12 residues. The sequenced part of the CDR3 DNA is TGTGCCAGCAGCTCTACTAATCAGCCC. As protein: CASSSTNQP. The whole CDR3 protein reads CASSSTNQPQHF.

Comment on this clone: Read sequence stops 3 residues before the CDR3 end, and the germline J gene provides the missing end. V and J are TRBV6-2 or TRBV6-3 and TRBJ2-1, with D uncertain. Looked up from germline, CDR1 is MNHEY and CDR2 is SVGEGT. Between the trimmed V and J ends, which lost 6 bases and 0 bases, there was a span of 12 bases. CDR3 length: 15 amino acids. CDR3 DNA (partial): TGTGCCAGCAGATCGGTCTTAAGCTCCTACAATGAG. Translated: CASRSVLSSYNE. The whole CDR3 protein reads CASRSVLSSYNEQFF.

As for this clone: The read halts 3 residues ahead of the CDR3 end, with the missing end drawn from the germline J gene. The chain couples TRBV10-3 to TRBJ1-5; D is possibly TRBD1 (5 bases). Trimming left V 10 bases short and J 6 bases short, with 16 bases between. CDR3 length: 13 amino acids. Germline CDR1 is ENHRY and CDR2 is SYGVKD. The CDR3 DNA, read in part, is TGTGCCACCGGGACTTCGGGGAGTCAGCCC. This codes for CATGTSGSQP. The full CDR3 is CATGTSGSQPQHF.

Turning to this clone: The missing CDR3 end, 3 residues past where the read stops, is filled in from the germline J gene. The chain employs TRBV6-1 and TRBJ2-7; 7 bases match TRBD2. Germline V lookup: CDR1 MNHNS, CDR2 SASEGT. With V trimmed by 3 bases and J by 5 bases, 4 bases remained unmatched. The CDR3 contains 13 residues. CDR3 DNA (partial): TGTGCCAGCAGTGATACTAGCGAGAACGAG. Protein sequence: CASSDTSENE. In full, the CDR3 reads CASSDTSENEQYF.

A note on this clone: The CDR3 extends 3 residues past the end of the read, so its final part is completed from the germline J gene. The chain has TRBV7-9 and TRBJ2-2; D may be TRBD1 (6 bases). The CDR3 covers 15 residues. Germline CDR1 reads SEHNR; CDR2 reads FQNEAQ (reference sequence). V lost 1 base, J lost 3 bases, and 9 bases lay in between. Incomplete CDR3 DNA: TGTGCCAGCAGCTTAGAGTGGACAGACACCGGGGAG. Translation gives CASSLEWTDTGE. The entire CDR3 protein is CASSLEWTDTGELFF.

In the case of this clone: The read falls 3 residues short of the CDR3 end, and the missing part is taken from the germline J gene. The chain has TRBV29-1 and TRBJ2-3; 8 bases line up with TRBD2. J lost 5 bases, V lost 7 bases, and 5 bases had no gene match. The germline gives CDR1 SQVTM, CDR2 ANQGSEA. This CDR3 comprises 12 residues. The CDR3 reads CSALRGGDTQYF. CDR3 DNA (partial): TGCAGCGCCCTCCGGGGGGGAGATACG.

CDR3 DNA (partial): TGTGCCAGCAGTGAAGGGGGGGGGTACAGGGCCGGGGAG. Its protein product is CASSEGGGYRAGE. In full, the CDR3 is CASSEGGGYRAGELFF. The genes are TRBV6-1 and TRBJ2-2, with a tentative D call TRBD2 (7 bases). The read stops 3 residues short of the end of the CDR3; the missing end is completed from the germline J gene. In germline, CDR1 is MNHNS, CDR2 SASEGT. Trimming cost V 1 base and J 6 bases, with 15 bases left between them. The CDR3 runs 16 residues.

The sequenced CDR3 bases are TGTGCCAGTAGCTATAGCGGGGGGACCCTCGGGGAG. Amino acids: CASSYSGGTLGE. The entire CDR3 sequence reads CASSYSGGTLGELFF. The chain carries TRBV19 and TRBJ2-2; 10 positions agree with TRBD2. Coverage ceases 3 residues before the CDR3 finishes, and the germline J gene fills in the end. With V trimmed by 6 bases and J by 7 bases, 8 bases remained unmatched. Germline V gives CDR1 LNHDA, CDR2 SQIVND (reference sequence). The length of the CDR3 is 15 residues. The variable domain in full, completed from reference TRBV19 and TRBJ2-2, reads DGGITQSPKYLFRKEGQNVTLSCEQNLNHDAMYWYRQDPGQGLRLIYYSQIVNDFQKGDIAEGYSVSREKKESFPLTVTSAQKNPTAFYLCASSYSGGTLGELFFGEGSRLTVL.

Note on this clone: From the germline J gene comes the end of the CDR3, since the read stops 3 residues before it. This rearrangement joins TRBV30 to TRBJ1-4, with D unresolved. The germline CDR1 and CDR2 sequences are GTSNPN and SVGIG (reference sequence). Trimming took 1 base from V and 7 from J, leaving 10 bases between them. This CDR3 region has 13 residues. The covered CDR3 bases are TGTGCCTGGAGTGACGGGGAGGGTGAAAAA. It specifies CAWSDGEGEK. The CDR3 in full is CAWSDGEGEKLFF.

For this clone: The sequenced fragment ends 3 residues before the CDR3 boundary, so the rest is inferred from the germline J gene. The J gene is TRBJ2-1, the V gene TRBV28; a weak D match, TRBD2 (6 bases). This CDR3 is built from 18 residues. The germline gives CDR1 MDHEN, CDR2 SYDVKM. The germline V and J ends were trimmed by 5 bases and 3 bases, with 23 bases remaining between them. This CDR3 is CASSTDGGRRRVYNEQFF. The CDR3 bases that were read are TGTGCCAGCAGTACGGACGGGGGAAGGCGGCGAGTCTACAATGAG.

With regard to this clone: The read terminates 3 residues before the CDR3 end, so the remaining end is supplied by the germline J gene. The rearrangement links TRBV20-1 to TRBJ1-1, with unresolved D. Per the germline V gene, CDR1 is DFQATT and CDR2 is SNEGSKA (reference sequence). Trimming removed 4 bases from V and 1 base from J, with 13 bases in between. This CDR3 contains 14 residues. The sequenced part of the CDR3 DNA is TGCAGTGCTAAAAATCAGGAAGGGAACACTGAA. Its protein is CSAKNQEGNTE. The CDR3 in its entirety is CSAKNQEGNTEAFF.

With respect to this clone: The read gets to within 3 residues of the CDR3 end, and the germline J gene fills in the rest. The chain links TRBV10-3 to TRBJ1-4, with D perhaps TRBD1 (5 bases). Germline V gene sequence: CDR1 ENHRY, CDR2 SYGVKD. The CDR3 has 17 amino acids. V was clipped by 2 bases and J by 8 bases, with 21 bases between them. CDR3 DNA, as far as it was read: TGTGCCATCAGTGAGCAGGGAGCGGGTTTGGGCCTGGAAAAA. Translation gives CAISEQGAGLGLEK. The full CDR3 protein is CAISEQGAGLGLEKLFF.

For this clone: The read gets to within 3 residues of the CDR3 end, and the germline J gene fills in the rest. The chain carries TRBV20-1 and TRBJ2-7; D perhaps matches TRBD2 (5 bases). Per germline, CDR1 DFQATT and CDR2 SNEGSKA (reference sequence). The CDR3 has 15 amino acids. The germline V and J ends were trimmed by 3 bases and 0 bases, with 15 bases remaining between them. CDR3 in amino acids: CSARRLSHDSYEQYF. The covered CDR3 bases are TGCAGTGCTAGGCGACTATCCCACGACTCCTACGAG.

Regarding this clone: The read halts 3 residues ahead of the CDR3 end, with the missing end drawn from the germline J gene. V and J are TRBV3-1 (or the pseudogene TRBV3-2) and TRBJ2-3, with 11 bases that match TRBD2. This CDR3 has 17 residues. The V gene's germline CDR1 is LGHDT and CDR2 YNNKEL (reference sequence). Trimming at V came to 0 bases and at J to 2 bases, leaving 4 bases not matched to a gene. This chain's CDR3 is CASSQEGLAGFTDTQYF. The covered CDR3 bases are TGTGCCAGCAGCCAAGAAGGACTAGCGGGCTTCACAGATACG.

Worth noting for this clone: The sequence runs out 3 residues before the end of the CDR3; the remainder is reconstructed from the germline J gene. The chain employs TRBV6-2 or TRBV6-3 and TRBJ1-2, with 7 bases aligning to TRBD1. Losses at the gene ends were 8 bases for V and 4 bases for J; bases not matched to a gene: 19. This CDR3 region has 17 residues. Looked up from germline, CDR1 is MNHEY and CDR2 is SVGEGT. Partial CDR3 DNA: TGTGCCAGCCGCCTCGGGGCCAGGGGGGCGATCAGCTATGGC. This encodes CASRLGARGAISYG. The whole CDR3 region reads CASRLGARGAISYGYTF.

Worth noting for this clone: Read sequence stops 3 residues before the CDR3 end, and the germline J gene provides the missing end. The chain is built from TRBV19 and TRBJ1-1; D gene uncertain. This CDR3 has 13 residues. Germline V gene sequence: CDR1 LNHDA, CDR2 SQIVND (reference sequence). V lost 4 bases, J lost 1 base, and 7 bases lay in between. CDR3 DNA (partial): TGTGCCAGTAGTAATTCGGGGAACACTGAA. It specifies CASSNSGNTE. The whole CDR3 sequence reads CASSNSGNTEAFF.

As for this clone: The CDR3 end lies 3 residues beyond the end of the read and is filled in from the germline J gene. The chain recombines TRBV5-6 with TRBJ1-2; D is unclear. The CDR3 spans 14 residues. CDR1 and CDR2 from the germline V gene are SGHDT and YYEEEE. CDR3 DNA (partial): TGTGCCAGCAGCTTGTGGACTAGCTTACACGAC. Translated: CASSLWTSLHD. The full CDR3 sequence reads CASSLWTSLHDYTF.

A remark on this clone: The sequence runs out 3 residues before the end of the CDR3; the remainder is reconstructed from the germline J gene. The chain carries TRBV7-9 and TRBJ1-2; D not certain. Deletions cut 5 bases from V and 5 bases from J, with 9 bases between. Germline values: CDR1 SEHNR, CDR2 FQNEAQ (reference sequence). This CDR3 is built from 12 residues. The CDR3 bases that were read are TGTGCCAGCAGCCTGAGCCCTTATGGC. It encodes CASSLSPYG. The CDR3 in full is CASSLSPYGYTF. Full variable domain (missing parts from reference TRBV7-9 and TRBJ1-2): DTGVSQNPRHKITKRGQNVTFRCDPISEHNRLYWYRQTLGQGPEFLTYFQNEAQLEKSRLLSDRFSAERPKGSFSTLEIQRTEQGDSAMYLCASSLSPYGYTFGSGTRLTVV.

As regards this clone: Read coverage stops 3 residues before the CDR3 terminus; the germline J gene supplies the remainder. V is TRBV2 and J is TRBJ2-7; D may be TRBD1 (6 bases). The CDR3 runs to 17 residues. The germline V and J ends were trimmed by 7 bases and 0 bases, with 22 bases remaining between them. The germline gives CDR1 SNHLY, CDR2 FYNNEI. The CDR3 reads CASTLKPRQVSSYEQYF. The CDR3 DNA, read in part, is TGTGCCAGCACTCTCAAACCTCGACAGGTCTCCTCCTACGAG.

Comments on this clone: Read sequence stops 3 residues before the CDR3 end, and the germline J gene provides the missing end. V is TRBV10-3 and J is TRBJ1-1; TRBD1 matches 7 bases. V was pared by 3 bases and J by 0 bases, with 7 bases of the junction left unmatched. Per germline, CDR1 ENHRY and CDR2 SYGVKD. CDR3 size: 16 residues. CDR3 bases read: TGTGCCATCAGTGAACGGGACAGTTCTCTGAACACTGAA. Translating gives CAISERDSSLNTE. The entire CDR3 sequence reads CAISERDSSLNTEAFF.

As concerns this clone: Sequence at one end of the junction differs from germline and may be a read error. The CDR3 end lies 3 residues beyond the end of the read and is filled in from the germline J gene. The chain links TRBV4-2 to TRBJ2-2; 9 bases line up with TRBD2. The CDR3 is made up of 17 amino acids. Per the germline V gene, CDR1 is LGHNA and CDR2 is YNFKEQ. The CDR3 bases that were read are TGCGCCAGCAGCCAAGAGTCGTCAGCGGGAGGAGCCGGGGAG. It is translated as CASSQESSAGGAGE. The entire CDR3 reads CASSQESSAGGAGELFF.

CDR3 region: CASSSGTGARGYTF. The DNA read from the CDR3 is TGTGCCAGCAGCTCAGGGACAGGGGCCCGGGGC. The chain links TRBV7-9 to TRBJ1-2, with TRBD1 matching over 10 bases. The read ends 3 residues shy of where the CDR3 ends; the end is completed using the germline J gene. CDR1 and CDR2 (germline): SEHNR, FQNEAQ (reference sequence). The CDR3 covers 14 residues.

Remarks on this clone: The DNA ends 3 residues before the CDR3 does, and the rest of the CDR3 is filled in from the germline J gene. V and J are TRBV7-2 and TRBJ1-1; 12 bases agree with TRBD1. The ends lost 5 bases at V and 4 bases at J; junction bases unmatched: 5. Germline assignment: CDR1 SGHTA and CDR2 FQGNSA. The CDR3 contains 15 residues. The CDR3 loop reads CASSPGQGAVTEAFF. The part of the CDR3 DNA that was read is TGTGCCAGCAGCCCGGGACAGGGGGCGGTCACTGAA.

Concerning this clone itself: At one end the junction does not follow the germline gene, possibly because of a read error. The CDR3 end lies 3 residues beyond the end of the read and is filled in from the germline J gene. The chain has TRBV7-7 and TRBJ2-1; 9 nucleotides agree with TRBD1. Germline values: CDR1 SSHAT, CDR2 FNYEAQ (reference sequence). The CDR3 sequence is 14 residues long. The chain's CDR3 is CASSPGQGYNEQFF. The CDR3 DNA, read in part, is TGTGCTAGCAGCCCGGGACAGGGATACAATGAG.